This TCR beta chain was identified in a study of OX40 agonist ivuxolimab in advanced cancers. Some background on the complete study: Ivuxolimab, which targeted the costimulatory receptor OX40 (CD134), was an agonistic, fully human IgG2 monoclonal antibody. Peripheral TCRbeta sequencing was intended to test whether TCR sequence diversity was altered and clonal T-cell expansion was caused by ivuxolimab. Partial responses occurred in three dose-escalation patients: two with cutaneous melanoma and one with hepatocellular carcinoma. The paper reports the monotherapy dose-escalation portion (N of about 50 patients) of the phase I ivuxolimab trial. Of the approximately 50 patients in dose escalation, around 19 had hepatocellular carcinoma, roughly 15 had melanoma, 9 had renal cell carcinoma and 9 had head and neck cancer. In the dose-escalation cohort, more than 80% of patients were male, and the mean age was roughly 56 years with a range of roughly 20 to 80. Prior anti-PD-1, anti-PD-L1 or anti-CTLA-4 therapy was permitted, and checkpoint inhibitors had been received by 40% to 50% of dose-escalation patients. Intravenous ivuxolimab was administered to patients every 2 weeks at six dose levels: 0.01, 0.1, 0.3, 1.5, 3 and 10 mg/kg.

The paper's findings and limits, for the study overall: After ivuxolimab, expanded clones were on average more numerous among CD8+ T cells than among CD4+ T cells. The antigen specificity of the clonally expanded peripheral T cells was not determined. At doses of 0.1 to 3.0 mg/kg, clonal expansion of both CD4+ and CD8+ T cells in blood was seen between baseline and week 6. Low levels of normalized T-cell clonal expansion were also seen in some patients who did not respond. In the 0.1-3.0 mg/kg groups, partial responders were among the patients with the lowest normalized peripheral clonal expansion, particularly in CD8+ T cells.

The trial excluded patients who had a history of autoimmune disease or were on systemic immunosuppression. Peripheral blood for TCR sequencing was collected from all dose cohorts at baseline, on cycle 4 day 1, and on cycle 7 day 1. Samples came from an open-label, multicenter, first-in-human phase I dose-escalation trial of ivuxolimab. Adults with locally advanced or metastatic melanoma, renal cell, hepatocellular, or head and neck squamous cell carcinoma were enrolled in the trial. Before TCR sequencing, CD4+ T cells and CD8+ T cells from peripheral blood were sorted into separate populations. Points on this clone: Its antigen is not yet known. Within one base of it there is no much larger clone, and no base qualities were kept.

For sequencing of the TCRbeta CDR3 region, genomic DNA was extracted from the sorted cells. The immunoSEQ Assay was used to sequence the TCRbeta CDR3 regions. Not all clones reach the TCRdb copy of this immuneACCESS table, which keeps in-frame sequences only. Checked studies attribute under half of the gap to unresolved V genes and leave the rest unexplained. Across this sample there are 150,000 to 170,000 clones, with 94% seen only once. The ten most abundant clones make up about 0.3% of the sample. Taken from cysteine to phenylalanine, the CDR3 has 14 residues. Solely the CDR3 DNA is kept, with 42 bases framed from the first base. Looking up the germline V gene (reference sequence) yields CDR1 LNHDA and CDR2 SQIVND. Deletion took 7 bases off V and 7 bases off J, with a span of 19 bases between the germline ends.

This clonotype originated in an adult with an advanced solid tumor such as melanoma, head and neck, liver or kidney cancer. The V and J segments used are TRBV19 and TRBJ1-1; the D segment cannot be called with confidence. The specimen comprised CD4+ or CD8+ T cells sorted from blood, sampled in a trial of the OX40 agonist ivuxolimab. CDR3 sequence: CASNSPNKKGEAFF. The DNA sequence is TGTGCCAGTAACTCCCCCAACAAGAAAGGTGAAGCTTTCTTT.